Presented here are 13 T cell receptor beta chains from one specimen sequenced in a study of control samples from healthy donors and cancer patients. Sequencing used immunoSEQ multiplex PCR; TCRdb keeps in-frame clones, though not all of them. The data hold about 160,000 clones, with around nine tenths observed a single time. The specimen was blood. These receptors came from a man younger than 40 in good health.

V gene TRBV7-8 combines with J gene TRBJ1-5; 9 bases are a match to TRBD1. CDR1 is SGHVS and CDR2 is FQNEAQ in the germline V gene. The CDR3 extends over 14 amino acids. V shed 5 bases and J 6 bases; nucleotides not matched to a gene: 5. CDR3 protein: CASSRTGDVQPQHF. The DNA of the CDR3 is TGTGCCAGCAGCCGGACAGGGGATGTTCAGCCCCAGCATTTT.

The chain carries TRBV3-1 (or the pseudogene TRBV3-2) and TRBJ2-7; 11 bases are shared with TRBD1. The CDR3 extends over 17 amino acids. The V segment lost 4 bases and the J segment 2 bases; nucleotides outside the gene matches: 10. Germline lookup yields CDR1 LGHDT and CDR2 YNNKEL (reference sequence). The CDR3 protein is CASSLSEGGQGAYEQYF. CDR3 nucleotides: TGTGCCAGCAGCCTATCAGAAGGGGGACAGGGGGCCTACGAGCAGTACTTC.

The J gene is TRBJ1-1, the V gene TRBV13; unclear D gene. Germline assignment: CDR1 PRHDT and CDR2 FYEKMQ (reference sequence). Trimming pared 3 bases from V and 0 bases from J, leaving 8 bases between. The CDR3 spans 14 residues. CDR3 DNA sequence: TGTGCCAGCAGCTTTCCCCGGATGAACACTGAAGCTTTCTTT. Protein sequence: CASSFPRMNTEAFF. The full variable domain, in which reference TRBV13 and TRBJ1-1 provide the parts outside the CDR3, is AAGVIQSPRHLIKEKRETATLKCYPIPRHDTVYWYQQGPGQDPQFLISFYEKMQSDKGSIPDRFSAQQFSDYHSELNMSSLELGDSALYFCASSFPRMNTEAFFGQGTRLTVV.

This sequence joins TRBV5-6 and TRBJ2-7; the D is unclear. The V end was cut by 2 bases, the J end by 2 bases, with 14 bases between. CDR1 is SGHDT, CDR2 YYEEEE, per germline. This CDR3 spans 15 amino acids. The CDR3 region is CASSFAVSQTYEQYF. The CDR3, as DNA: TGTGCCAGCAGCTTTGCGGTATCTCAGACCTACGAGCAGTACTTC.

The chain links TRBV19 to TRBJ2-3; TRBD1 matches at 8 bases. The CDR3 length is 13 residues. Germline V gene data show CDR1 as LNHDA and CDR2 as SQIVND (reference sequence). The J segment lost 6 bases and the V segment lost 4 bases, leaving 3 bases of the junction unmatched. CDR3 in DNA: TGTGCCAGTAGTAAACAGGGGGGCGATACGCAGTATTTT. It codes for CASSKQGGDTQYF.

The chain is built from TRBV6-2 or TRBV6-3 and TRBJ2-6; the D is unclear. The CDR3 is 18 residues long. Germline V lookup: CDR1 MNHEY, CDR2 SVGEGT. With 4 bases removed from V and 2 bases from J, the gap between germline ends came to 18 bases. CDR3 in DNA: TGTGCCAGCAGTTTCCAAGTCGCCCTAGGGACTGGGGCCAACGTCCTGACTTTC. It specifies CASSFQVALGTGANVLTF.

The chain links TRBV5-6 to TRBJ2-7; TRBD2 matches at 8 bases. V trimming: 0 bases; J trimming: 3 bases; junction bases outside the gene matches: 8. The CDR3 contains 16 residues. Germline CDR1 and CDR2: SGHDT and YYEEEE. For the CDR3, the DNA is TGTGCCAGCAGCTTGGATGGCGGGGGGACTCTCTACGAGCAGTACTTC. Protein product: CASSLDGGGTLYEQYF.

This chain connects TRBV19 to TRBJ1-6; no clear D. The V end was cut by 6 bases, the J end by 0 bases, with 21 bases between. Germline CDR1 LNHDA, CDR2 SQIVND (reference sequence). CDR3 length: 19 residues. CDR3 sequence: CASRYDGGRASSYNSPLHF. CDR3 nucleotide sequence: TGTGCCAGTAGATATGACGGAGGACGAGCCAGCTCCTATAATTCACCCCTCCACTTT.

The chain combines TRBV4-2 with TRBJ2-3; 7 nucleotides align to TRBD2. The CDR3 contains 15 residues. The V gene end was trimmed by 7 bases and the J gene end by 3 bases; junction bases not matched to a gene: 10. Germline assignment: CDR1 LGHNA and CDR2 YNFKEQ. In DNA form, the CDR3 reads TGTGCCAGCACCACAAGCCTAGCGGATACAGATACGCAGTATTTT. It specifies CASTTSLADTDTQYF.

The chain employs TRBV23-1 and TRBJ1-5; D is undetermined. TRBV23-1 is placed among ORFs of uncertain function. This CDR3 contains 13 residues. Trimming took off 8 bases at V and 4 bases at J, with 12 bases between the two ends. The CDR3 coding sequence is TGCGCCAGCCCCCGTAGGAAAAATCAGCCCCAGCATTTT. Translating gives CASPRRKNQPQHF.

The rearrangement uses TRBV11-2 and TRBJ1-4; 9 bases are a match to TRBD1. Germline assignment: CDR1 SGHAT and CDR2 FQNNGV. J gave up 4 bases and V 4 bases, and 4 bases lay outside the gene matches. The CDR3 loop spans 15 amino acids. The DNA of the CDR3 is TGTGCCAGCAGCTCAAGGGACAGGGATAATGAAAAACTGTTTTTT. It yields the protein CASSSRDRDNEKLFF.

This chain connects TRBV7-2 to TRBJ1-2; 8 nucleotides align to TRBD1. The CDR3 length is 15 residues. After removal of 3 bases from V and 6 bases from J, the junction contained 9 bases not matched to a gene. CDR1 is SGHTA and CDR2 is FQGNSA in the germline V gene. The DNA of the CDR3 is TGTGCCAGCAGCTTTAACAGGGGGGGTTTCGATGGCTACACCTTC. This codes for CASSFNRGGFDGYTF.

The chain recombines TRBV2 with TRBJ2-2; D possibly corresponds to TRBD1 (5 bases). CDR1 SNHLY and CDR2 FYNNEI come from the germline V gene. Trimming stripped 3 bases from V and 5 bases from J, with 10 bases between. The CDR3 is made up of 14 amino acids. DNA of the CDR3: TGTGCCAGCAGTGAGTCTCCAGGGACCGGGGAGCTGTTTTTT. Amino acid sequence: CASSESPGTGELFF.